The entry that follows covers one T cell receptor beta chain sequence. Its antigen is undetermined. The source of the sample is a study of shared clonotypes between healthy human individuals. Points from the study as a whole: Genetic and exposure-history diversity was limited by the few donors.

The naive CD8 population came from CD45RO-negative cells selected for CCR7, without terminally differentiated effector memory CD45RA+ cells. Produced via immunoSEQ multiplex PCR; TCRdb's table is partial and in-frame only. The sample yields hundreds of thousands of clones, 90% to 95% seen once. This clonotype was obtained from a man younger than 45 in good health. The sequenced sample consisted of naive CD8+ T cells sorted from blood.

The CDR3 region is CASSLESGTGELFF. CDR3 nucleotides: TGCGCCAGCAGCTTGGAGTCAGGTACCGGGGAGCTGTTTTTT. The J gene is TRBJ2-2, the V gene TRBV5-1; D ambiguous. The CDR3 runs 14 residues. Deletions cut 0 bases from V and 5 bases from J, with 8 bases between. Germline V gene data show CDR1 as SGHRS and CDR2 as YFSETQ.